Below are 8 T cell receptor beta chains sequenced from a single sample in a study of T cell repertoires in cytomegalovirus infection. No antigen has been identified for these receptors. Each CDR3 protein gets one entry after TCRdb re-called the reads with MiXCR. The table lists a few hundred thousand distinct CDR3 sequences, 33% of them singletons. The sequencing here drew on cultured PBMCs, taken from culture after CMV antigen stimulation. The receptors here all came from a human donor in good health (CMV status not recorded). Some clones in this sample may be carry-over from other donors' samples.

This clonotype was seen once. The CDR3, as DNA: TGCAGTGCTAGCGTTGGGACAGTAGATGAGCAGTACTTC. Translating gives CSASVGTVDEQYF. V and J are TRBV20-1 and TRBJ2-7; the match to TRBD1 covers 7 bases. The CDR3 length is 13 residues. Germline CDR1 is DFQATT and CDR2 is SNEGSKA (reference sequence). J gave up 7 bases and V 3 bases, and 9 bases lay outside the gene matches.

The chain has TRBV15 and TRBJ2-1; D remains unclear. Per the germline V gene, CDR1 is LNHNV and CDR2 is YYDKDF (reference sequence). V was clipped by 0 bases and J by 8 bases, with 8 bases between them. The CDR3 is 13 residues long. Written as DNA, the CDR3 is TGTGCCACCAGCAGAGATAGTGGGTATGAGCAGTTCTTC. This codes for CATSRDSGYEQFF.

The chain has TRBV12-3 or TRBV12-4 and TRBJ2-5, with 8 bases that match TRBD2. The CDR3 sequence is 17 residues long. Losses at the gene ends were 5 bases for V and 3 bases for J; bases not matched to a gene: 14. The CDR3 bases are TGTGCCAGCAGTAGGTCGTGGCTGAGCGGGAGAAAAGAGACCCAGTACTTC. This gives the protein CASSRSWLSGRKETQYF.

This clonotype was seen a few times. CDR3 sequence: CASSLEAGGVKFFNEQFF. The CDR3 DNA is TGTGCCAGCAGCTTAGAGGCGGGAGGGGTCAAGTTTTTCAATGAGCAGTTCTTC. V usage is TRBV7-9 and J usage is TRBJ2-1; 9 bases line up with TRBD2. CDR1 and CDR2 (germline): SEHNR, FQNEAQ (reference sequence). CDR3 length: 18 amino acids. The V gene end was trimmed by 1 base and the J gene end by 6 bases; junction bases not matched to a gene: 13. The whole variable domain, remainder taken from reference TRBV7-9 and TRBJ2-1, is DTGVSQNPRHKITKRGQNVTFRCDPISEHNRLYWYRQTLGQGPEFLTYFQNEAQLEKSRLLSDRFSAERPKGSFSTLEIQRTEQGDSAMYLCASSLEAGGVKFFNEQFFGPGTRLTVL.

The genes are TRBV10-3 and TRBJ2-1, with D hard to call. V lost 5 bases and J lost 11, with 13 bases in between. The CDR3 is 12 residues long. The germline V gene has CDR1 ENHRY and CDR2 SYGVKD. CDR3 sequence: CAISSPDSQQFF. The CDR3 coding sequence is TGTGCCATCAGTTCCCCCGATTCACAGCAGTTCTTC.

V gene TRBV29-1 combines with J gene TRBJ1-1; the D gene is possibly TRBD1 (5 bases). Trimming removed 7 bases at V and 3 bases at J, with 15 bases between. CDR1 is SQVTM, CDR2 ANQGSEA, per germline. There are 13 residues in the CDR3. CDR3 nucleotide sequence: TGCAGCGCCAGGGCGGGGTCCGACACTGAAGCTTTCTTT. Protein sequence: CSARAGSDTEAFF.

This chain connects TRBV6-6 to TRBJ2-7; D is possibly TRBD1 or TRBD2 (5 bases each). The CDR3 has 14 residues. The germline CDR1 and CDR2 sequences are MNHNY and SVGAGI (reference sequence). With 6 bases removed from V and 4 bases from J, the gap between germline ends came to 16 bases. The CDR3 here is CASRLARGGYEQYF. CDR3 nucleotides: TGTGCCAGCAGGCTTGCCCGGGGCGGTTACGAGCAGTACTTC.

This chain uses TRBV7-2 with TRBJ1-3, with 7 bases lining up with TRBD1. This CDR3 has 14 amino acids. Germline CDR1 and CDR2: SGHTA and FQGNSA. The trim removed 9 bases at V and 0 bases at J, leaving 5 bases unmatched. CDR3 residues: CASRPGGSGNTIYF. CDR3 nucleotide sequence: TGTGCCAGTCGACCAGGGGGCTCTGGAAACACCATATATTTT.